This T cell receptor beta chain emerged from a study of cytomegalovirus exposure and HLA in healthy donors. The CDR3 consists of 12 residues. V lost 4 bases and J 0 bases, leaving 3 bases between the germline ends. Germline V gives CDR1 SGDLS, CDR2 YYNGEE. Study-wide points: It was 164 TCR beta chains that were listed as cytomegalovirus-associated. It was in a later analysis that TCR association rates were seen to vary by HLA locus, highest for DRB1 and lowest for HLA-C. Serostatus for CMV was the only available immune exposure information. Links to common viral pathogens appeared, in a later analysis, for several of the most significant clusters.

This clone was recorded once. Its specificity is unknown. Within the sample, other DNA sequences also encode this same CDR3. The PCR made use of 60 Vbeta and 13 Jbeta primers. Clones were sequenced by immunoSEQ multiplex PCR, and TCRdb holds only the in-frame ones, with some missing. The sample records about 200,000 clones, more than 75% being singletons. The receptor was derived from a male donor in good health and CMV-seropositive. Sequencing was carried out using PBMCs. The chain combines TRBV9 with TRBJ2-3; D is undetermined. CDR3 DNA sequence: TGTGCCAGCAGCCCGAGCACAGATACGCAGTATTTT. Translating it yields CASSPSTDTQYF.